A selection of T cell receptor beta chains follows, all from one sample in a study of shared clonotypes between healthy human individuals. TCRdb keeps only in-frame clones here, not all; method: immunoSEQ multiplex PCR. The sample has 850,000 to 1,100,000 clones, 70% to 80% seen once; the top ten hold approximately 0.9%. Sequencing was carried out using memory CD4+ T cells from PBMCs. All receptors come from a man younger than 30 in good health. Some clones in this sample may be carry-over from other donors' samples. CDR3s include the opening cysteine and the closing phenylalanine or tryptophan. The order of the fields is D gene, J gene, CDR3 length, V gene, clone size, CDR3 DNA, CDR3 protein. The D gene is left open where the match is weak. Part of the rows lack a size; the others show once, few, many or a class for expanded clones.

TRBD2	TRBJ2-1	19	TRBV29-1	NA	TGCAGCGTTGTACATATGGGAGGAGCGGGAGGGAGGGGATACAATGAGCAGTTCTTC	CSVVHMGGAGGRGYNEQFF
TRBD1	TRBJ1-4	12	TRBV29-1	NA	TGCAGCGGACAGGGGCTGGATGAAAAACTGTTTTTT	CSGQGLDEKLFF
NA	TRBJ2-2	14	TRBV5-6	NA	TGTGCCAGCAGCCCCCCCGTCGGGACCGGGGAGCTGTTTTTT	CASSPPVGTGELFF
NA	TRBJ2-3	16	TRBV27	once	TGTGCCAGCAGTTTATTGGGCAGGGAACCTACGGGGGCGCAGTATTTT	CASSLLGREPTGAQYF
NA	TRBJ2-7	12	TRBV15	NA	TGTGCCACCAGCAGGGCGTCCTACGAGCAGTACTTC	CATSRASYEQYF
NA	TRBJ2-2	13	TRBV28	NA	TGTGCCAGCAGCTTAAAGCGGACCGGGGAGCTGTTTTTT	CASSLKRTGELFF
NA	TRBJ2-1	15	TRBV28	NA	TGTGCCAGCAGGTCTGGAGGGGCAGGGGTAAATGAGCAGTTCTTC	CASRSGGAGVNEQFF
NA	TRBJ1-1	14	TRBV7-3	NA	TGTGCCAGCAGCTTGATGCCCCAGAACACTGAAGCTTTCTTT	CASSLMPQNTEAFF
TRBD1	TRBJ2-3	16	TRBV7-3	once	TGTGCCAGCAGCACTGGGACAGGTACCTTCACAGATACGCAGTATTTT	CASSTGTGTFTDTQYF
NA	TRBJ2-3	16	TRBV11-2	NA	TGTGCCAGCAGCTTAGTGGCGATGACTAGCACAGATACGCAGTATTTT	CASSLVAMTSTDTQYF
TRBD1	TRBJ1-1	16	TRBV7-9	NA	TGTGCCAGCAGACCCTCCGGGACAGGGGGCCTAGGCGAAGCTTTCTTT	CASRPSGTGGLGEAFF
TRBD1	TRBJ2-1	15	TRBV28	NA	TGTGCCAGCAGTTTAGTCCGGGACAGAAACTATGAGCAGTTCTTC	CASSLVRDRNYEQFF
NA	TRBJ1-5	13	TRBV4-1	NA	TGCGCCAGCAGCCAAGTCCCGGGACAGCCCCAGCATTTT	CASSQVPGQPQHF
NA	TRBJ1-4	13	TRBV6-5	few	TGTGCCAGCAGAGGACCTTCGACGGGAAAACTGTTTTTT	CASRGPSTGKLFF
NA	TRBJ1-1	13	TRBV11-1	NA	TGTGCCACCCTCCGAGAAGGGAACACTGAAGCTTTCTTT	CATLREGNTEAFF
NA	TRBJ1-5	14	TRBV2	NA	TGTGCCAGCAGACAACAGGGTAGCAATCAGCCCCAGCATTTT	CASRQQGSNQPQHF
NA	TRBJ2-3	14	TRBV18	NA	TGTGCCAGCTCAACGGATAACGCAGAAGATACGCAGTATTTT	CASSTDNAEDTQYF
NA	TRBJ2-5	17	TRBV18	NA	TGTGCCAGCTCTACTATTCGGGTCCGGGCCACACAAGAGACCCAGTACTTC	CASSTIRVRATQETQYF
NA	TRBJ1-5	15	TRBV2	NA	TGTGCCAGCAGTGAGGGCTCTGGGCGATATCAGCCCCAGCATTTT	CASSEGSGRYQPQHF
NA	TRBJ2-1	15	TRBV5-1	NA	TGCGCCAGCAGCCCCTCCGCCAGGGTTTTACATGAGCAGTTCTTC	CASSPSARVLHEQFF
TRBD2	TRBJ2-3	14	TRBV6-6	NA	TGTGCCAGCATCAGCGGGAGGGGAGCAGATACGCAGTATTTT	CASISGRGADTQYF
NA	TRBJ2-7	16	TRBV4-1	NA	TGCGCCAGCAGCCAGAGAACCAGGGGGGGTATCTACGAGCAGTACTTC	CASSQRTRGGIYEQYF
NA	TRBJ2-5	15	TRBV18	NA	TGTGCCAGCTCACCACGGGCGGGGACGGGGGAGACCCAGTACTTC	CASSPRAGTGETQYF
NA	TRBJ1-1	16	TRBV19	NA	TGTGCCAGTAGAGTTGGACTCCTTCAAGGGGGCACTGAAGCTTTCTTT	CASRVGLLQGGTEAFF
NA	TRBJ2-5	14	TRBV7-6	NA	TGTGCCAGCAGCTCCCCCCGAGACGGAGAGACCCAGTACTTC	CASSSPRDGETQYF
NA	TRBJ2-7	16	TRBV10-1	NA	TGCGCCAGCAGTGACCCTTCGGCACTTGGGGAGTACGAGCAGTACTTC	CASSDPSALGEYEQYF
NA	TRBJ2-6	15	TRBV7-2	NA	TGTGCCAGCAGCTTAGTGGTAGCCGGGGCCAACGTCCTGACTTTC	CASSLVVAGANVLTF
NA	TRBJ2-3	11	TRBV29-1	NA	TGCAGCGCCACGAGCACAGATACGCAGTATTTT	CSATSTDTQYF
NA	TRBJ2-7	15	TRBV28	NA	TGTGCCAGCAGTCCTTCGGACAAGGTCTGGCGCGAGCAGTACTTC	CASSPSDKVWREQYF
NA	TRBJ1-1	15	TRBV5-1	NA	TGCGCCAGCAGCTTGGGTCGGACTGGGAACACTGAAGCTTTCTTT	CASSLGRTGNTEAFF
NA	TRBJ2-7	11	TRBV28	NA	TGTACGTGGGGTCCTCCCTACGAGCAGTACTTC	CTWGPPYEQYF
NA	TRBJ2-2	14	TRBV2	few	TGCGCCAGCTTCTTGTCCCGGGACACCGGGAAGCTGTTTTTT	CASFLSRDTGKLFF
TRBD2	TRBJ2-5	18	TRBV7-9	NA	TGTGCCAGCAGCTCTACGATGGGGAGCGGGGGAGACCAAGAGACCCAGTACTTC	CASSSTMGSGGDQETQYF
TRBD1	TRBJ1-1	15	TRBV19	NA	TGTGCCAGTAGTACCCGGACAGGGGGAAGCACTGAAGCTTTCTTT	CASSTRTGGSTEAFF
TRBD2	TRBJ2-7	15	TRBV2	NA	TGTGCCAGTCTACCTAGCGGGAGCCCCGTAGGGGAGCAGTACTTC	CASLPSGSPVGEQYF
TRBD1	TRBJ1-2	16	TRBV9	few	TGTGCCAGCACCCAAGCCTGGGGACAGGGTAACTATGGCTACACCTTC	CASTQAWGQGNYGYTF
TRBD2	TRBJ2-2	19	TRBV18	NA	TGTGCCAGCTCACCAGGTTTGGCTAGCGGGAGTTCGAACACCGGGGAGCTGTTTTTT	CASSPGLASGSSNTGELFF
NA	TRBJ1-2	13	TRBV18	few	TGTGCCAGCTCACCTCGGGAGGGGTATGGCTACACCTTC	CASSPREGYGYTF
NA	TRBJ1-4	12	TRBV28	NA	TGTGCCAGCGGACAGTCCTATGAAAAACTGTTTTTT	CASGQSYEKLFF
NA	TRBJ2-7	14	TRBV14	NA	TGTGCCAGCAACACCAGGACAGACTCCTACGAGCAGTACTTC	CASNTRTDSYEQYF
NA	TRBJ2-3	17	TRBV7-9	NA	TGTGCCAGCAGCTATTCCCCCGGGGGAGCTAGCACAGATACGCAGTATTTT	CASSYSPGGASTDTQYF
TRBD2	TRBJ2-5	16	TRBV2	NA	TGTGCCAGCAGCGGTGGACTAGCGGGATCGATGGAGACCCAGTACTTC	CASSGGLAGSMETQYF